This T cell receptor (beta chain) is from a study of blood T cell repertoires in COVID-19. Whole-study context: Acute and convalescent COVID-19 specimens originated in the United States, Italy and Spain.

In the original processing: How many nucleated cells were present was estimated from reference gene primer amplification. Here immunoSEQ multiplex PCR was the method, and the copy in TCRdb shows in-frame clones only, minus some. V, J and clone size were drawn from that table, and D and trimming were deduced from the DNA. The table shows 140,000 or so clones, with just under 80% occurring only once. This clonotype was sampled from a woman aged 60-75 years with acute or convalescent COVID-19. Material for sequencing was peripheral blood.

CDR3 in amino acids: CASSRDRLTIYF. Here the CDR3 DNA reads TGCGCCAGCAGCCGGGACAGACTCACCATATATTTT. The chain carries TRBV5-1 and TRBJ1-3; 7 nucleotides line up with TRBD1. V gave up 4 bases and J gave up 9 bases; unmatched junction bases: 4. The V gene's germline CDR1 is SGHRS and CDR2 YFSETQ. This CDR3 region has 12 residues.